This T cell receptor (beta chain) appears in the sequencing data of a study of T cell repertoires in cytomegalovirus infection. Study-wide context: Matching HLA type, along with CMV infection, was indicated by public TCR beta signatures. Whole-study results and caveats: Based on cumulative public TCR beta family frequency, carriers of CMV plus the relevant HLA were identified. Across the ex vivo response, the dominant clonotypes were HLA-C-restricted CMV-specific TCR beta clonotypes.

TCRdb independently ran MiXCR on the reads; one entry per CDR3 protein. This sample has roughly 110,000 distinct CDR3 sequences, with around a tenth found just once. The germline CDR1 and CDR2 sequences are ENHRY and SYGVKD. The CDR3 loop spans 13 amino acids. V lost 8 bases to trimming and J lost 4 bases, with 12 bases between them. About this clonotype itself: Its antigen is unidentified.

Input material: PBMCs, sequenced either directly or after in vitro stimulation (not recorded which). V gene TRBV10-3 combines with J gene TRBJ1-3; D ambiguous. The receptor was isolated from a human donor in good health (CMV status not recorded). Some clones in this sample may be carry-over from other donors' samples. CDR3 sequence: CAIGGVSGNTIYF. Written as DNA, the CDR3 is TGTGCCATCGGTGGGGTGTCCGGAAACACCATATATTTT.